This record covers a single T cell receptor (beta chain). What it binds is unknown. The sample comes from a study of T cell responses to AZD1222 COVID-19 vaccine. About the research overall: Pooling was applied to second doses at about 4 or about 12 weeks.

Findings of the study overall: Clonal diversity was possibly underestimated, and the donors were mostly white British, with more females. Spike-wide coverage was observed for vaccine-associated CD4 TCRs, with dominant responses at 160-218 and 743-854.

Using immunoSEQ multiplex PCR, the repertoire was profiled, and TCRdb retains in-frame clones only, with some absent. The sample yields 150,000 or so clones, 90% seen once. The TCR comes from an adult in good health. The sample consisted of peripheral blood, taken on day 0 of AZD1222 vaccination.

The CDR3 nucleotides are TGTGCCAGCAGCTTAGTGTCGGGTGGAAACACCATATATTTT. This sequence encodes CASSLVSGGNTIYF. The chain recombines TRBV7-2 with TRBJ1-3; D uncertain. The CDR3 is 14 residues long. V lost 1 base, J lost 3 bases, and 7 bases lay in between. Germline V gene lookup returns CDR1 SGHTA and CDR2 FQGNSA.